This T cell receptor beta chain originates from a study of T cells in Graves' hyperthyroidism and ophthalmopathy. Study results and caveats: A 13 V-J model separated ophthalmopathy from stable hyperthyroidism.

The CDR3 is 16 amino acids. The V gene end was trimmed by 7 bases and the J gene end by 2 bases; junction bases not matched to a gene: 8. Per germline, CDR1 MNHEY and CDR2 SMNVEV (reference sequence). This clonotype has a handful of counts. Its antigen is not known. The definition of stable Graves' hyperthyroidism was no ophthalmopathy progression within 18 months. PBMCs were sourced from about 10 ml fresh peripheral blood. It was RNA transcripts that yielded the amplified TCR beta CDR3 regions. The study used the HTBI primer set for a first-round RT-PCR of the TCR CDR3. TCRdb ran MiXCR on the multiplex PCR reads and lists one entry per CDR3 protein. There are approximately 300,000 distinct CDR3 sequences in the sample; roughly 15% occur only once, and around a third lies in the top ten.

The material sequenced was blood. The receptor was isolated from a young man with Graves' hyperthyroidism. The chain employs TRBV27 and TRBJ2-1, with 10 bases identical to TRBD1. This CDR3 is CASTAVGTGAYNEQFF. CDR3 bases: TGTGCCAGCACCGCCGTCGGGACAGGGGCCTACAATGAGCAGTTCTTC.